What follows are 31 T cell receptor beta chains derived from one specimen sequenced in a study of shared clonotypes between healthy human individuals (TCRdb year 2020). Library preparation used the immunoSEQ multiplex PCR assay. The table was pulled from immuneACCESS by TCRdb, which kept in-frame rearrangements only. Such tables lose some clones; where checked, under half of the loss comes from unresolved V genes, and the rest has no known cause. The sample table records a few million clones; around 95% of these occur just once. The ten largest clones capture around 1.7% of the sample. CD8 naive samples were CD45RO-negative cells positively selected for CCR7, giving a CD45RA+CCR7+ population that excluded TemRA cells. The sequenced sample consisted of naive CD8+ T cells from PBMCs. In light of the paper, this sample's cell subset or site label describes: CD45RA+CCR7+. The source is a man between 18 and 35 years old in good health. Some clones in this sample may be carry-over from other donors' samples.

The chain uses TRBV5-1 and TRBJ1-1; D is perhaps TRBD1 (5 bases). The CDR3 covers 13 residues. Germline assignment: CDR1 SGHRS and CDR2 YFSETQ. V was cut by 2 bases and J by 4 bases, with 9 bases left in between. The CDR3 here is CASSFDSSTEAFF. DNA for the CDR3: TGCGCCAGCAGCTTCGACAGCTCCACTGAAGCTTTCTTT. The full variable domain, completed using reference TRBV5-1 and TRBJ1-1, is KAGVTQTPRYLIKTRGQQVTLSCSPISGHRSVSWYQQTPGQGLQFLFEYFSETQRNKGNFPGRFSGRQFSNSRSEMNVSTLELGDSALYLCASSFDSSTEAFFGQGTRLTVV.

The chain joins TRBV27 to TRBJ2-2; D might be TRBD2 (6 bases). V gave up 4 bases and J gave up 3 bases, with 12 bases separating them. CDR1 MNHEY and CDR2 SMNVEV come from the germline V gene (reference sequence). This CDR3 is 15 amino acids long. This CDR3 reads CASSSPGTHTGELFF. CDR3 DNA sequence: TGTGCCAGCAGTTCCCCCGGGACTCACACCGGGGAGCTGTTTTTT.

The CDR3 coding sequence is TGTGCCAGCAGCCCAACTACAGACAATGAGCAGTTCTTC. Its translation: CASSPTTDNEQFF. The rearrangement links TRBV7-3 to TRBJ2-1; no definite D call. This CDR3 region has 13 residues. V lost 5 bases and J lost 5, with 10 bases in between. Germline CDR1 reads SGHTA; CDR2 reads FQGTGA.

This rearrangement joins TRBV28 to TRBJ2-7, with 9 bases aligning to TRBD2. The trim removed 5 bases at V and 0 bases at J, leaving 5 bases unmatched. Per germline, CDR1 MDHEN and CDR2 SYDVKM. The CDR3 is 15 amino acids. The CDR3 sequence is CASSPGTSISYEQYF. The CDR3 bases are TGTGCCAGCAGTCCAGGGACTAGCATCTCCTACGAGCAGTACTTC.

The table lists this clone with a few counts. The rearrangement joins TRBV7-6 to TRBJ2-1; D is ambiguous. There are 14 residues in the CDR3. Trimming shortened V by 5 bases and J by 8 bases, and 16 bases separated the two germline ends. Germline loops: CDR1 SGHVS, CDR2 FNYEAQ. In nucleotides, the CDR3 is TGTGCCAGCAGCCTAAAGCTAGTCGGCGATGAGCAGTTCTTC. Residues: CASSLKLVGDEQFF.

The chain is built from TRBV28 and TRBJ2-5; D ambiguous. V lost 3 bases to trimming and J lost 6 bases, with 26 bases between them. CDR3 length: 18 residues. The germline gives CDR1 MDHEN, CDR2 SYDVKM. CDR3 DNA sequence: TGTGCCAGCAGTTTGTTGTTAGGCCCAACCGGGCCTCACCAGACCCAGTACTTC. It yields the protein CASSLLLGPTGPHQTQYF.

In nucleotides, the CDR3 is TGTGCCAGCAGTTACGGCGGGTACAGCTCCTACGAGCAGTACTTC. Encoded protein: CASSYGGYSSYEQYF. The chain is built from TRBV6-5 and TRBJ2-7, with TRBD2 as a possible D gene (5 bases). The CDR3 consists of 15 residues. The ends were cut back, 2 bases at V and 0 bases at J, with 11 bases in the middle. CDR1 is MNHEY and CDR2 is SVGAGI in the germline V gene.

J is TRBJ2-7 and V is TRBV13, with a weak D call TRBD1 (6 bases). Germline V gives CDR1 PRHDT, CDR2 FYEKMQ (reference sequence). The CDR3 spans 15 residues. V lost 0 bases and J 3 bases, leaving 12 bases between the germline ends. This CDR3 reads CASSLGKGTSYEQYF. The CDR3 DNA follows: TGTGCCAGCAGCTTAGGGAAGGGGACAAGCTACGAGCAGTACTTC.

CDR3 region: CASSGDSYEQYF. The DNA of the CDR3 is TGTGCCAGCAGTGGGGACAGCTACGAGCAGTACTTC. The chain has TRBV28 and TRBJ2-7, with 7 bases identical to TRBD1. Trimming removed 5 bases from V and 3 bases from J; junction bases left unmatched: 1. Germline V gene sequence: CDR1 MDHEN, CDR2 SYDVKM. This CDR3 region has 12 residues.

On this clone itself: This same CDR3 is encoded by further DNA sequences in the sample. The chain has TRBV28 and TRBJ1-3; no definite D call. Germline lookup yields CDR1 MDHEN and CDR2 SYDVKM. Deletions cut 3 bases from V and 0 bases from J, with 6 bases between. This CDR3 comprises 14 residues. The CDR3 sequence: CASSFSGSGNTIYF. In nucleotides, the CDR3 is TGTGCCAGCAGTTTTTCGGGCTCTGGAAACACCATATATTTT.

The V and J genes are TRBV13 and TRBJ2-7; D tentatively reads TRBD1 or TRBD2 (5 bases each). In germline, CDR1 is PRHDT, CDR2 FYEKMQ (reference sequence). The V gene lost 5 bases and the J gene lost 5 bases, with 16 bases spanning the gap. The CDR3 totals 14 residues. The CDR3 DNA is TGTGCCAGCAGCCCAGGGCCCGGGGTGGACGAGCAGTACTTC. Translation: CASSPGPGVDEQYF.

CDR3 region: CASRDLTRSYEQYF. In DNA, the CDR3 is TGTGCCAGCAGAGACCTGACAAGGTCCTACGAGCAGTACTTC. The chain is built from TRBV28 and TRBJ2-7; D gene ambiguous. The germline V gene encodes CDR1 MDHEN and CDR2 SYDVKM. The ends were cut back, 6 bases at V and 1 base at J, with 13 bases in the middle. This CDR3 is 14 amino acids long.

A single count supports this clone. The CDR3 DNA is TGCGCCAGCAGCCAGGGACAGGCCCTGACCTACGAGCAGTACTTC. Protein sequence: CASSQGQALTYEQYF. This rearrangement joins TRBV4-1 to TRBJ2-7, with 8 bases lining up with TRBD1. CDR1 and CDR2 (germline): MGHRA, YSYEKL. The length of the CDR3 is 15 residues. Germline trimming cut 3 bases from V and 2 bases from J; bases unmatched to any gene: 6.

This rearrangement joins TRBV4-3 to TRBJ2-7; perhaps TRBD1 as D (6 bases). Germline V lookup: CDR1 LGHNA, CDR2 YSLEER. The CDR3 is made up of 15 amino acids. The V gene lost 0 bases and the J gene lost 4 bases, with 13 bases spanning the gap. The CDR3 loop reads CASSQERQGSYEQYF. CDR3 in DNA: TGCGCCAGCAGCCAAGAACGGCAGGGGTCGTACGAGCAGTACTTC.

The rearrangement joins TRBV5-6 to TRBJ1-1; D gene uncertain. CDR1 is SGHDT and CDR2 is YYEEEE in the germline V gene. The CDR3 length is 14 residues. Trimming pared 2 bases from V and 0 bases from J, leaving 8 bases between. Here the CDR3 reads CASSLRRLNTEAFF. The CDR3 nucleotides are TGTGCCAGCAGCTTACGACGGCTGAACACTGAAGCTTTCTTT.

This chain links TRBV14 with TRBJ2-4, with 9 positions matching TRBD2. Germline CDR1 SGHDN, CDR2 FVKESK. V gave up 4 bases and J gave up 7 bases; unmatched junction bases: 5. The CDR3 runs 14 residues. CDR3 sequence (DNA): TGTGCCAGCAGCCTACGCGGGAGGGCCAACATTCAGTACTTC. It is translated as CASSLRGRANIQYF. The full variable domain, in which reference TRBV14 and TRBJ2-4 provide the parts outside the CDR3, is EAGVTQFPSHSVIEKGQTVTLRCDPISGHDNLYWYRRVMGKEIKFLLHFVKESKQDESGMPNNRFLAERTGGTYSTLKVQPAELEDSGVYFCASSLRGRANIQYFGAGTRLSVL.

The chain has TRBV7-8 and TRBJ1-1; D gene uncertain. The CDR3 is 10 residues long. V dropped 8 bases and J dropped 6 bases, with 7 bases sitting between them. Germline-derived CDR1 and CDR2 are SGHVS and FQNEAQ. Here the CDR3 reads CASLEAEAFF. In DNA, the CDR3 is TGTGCCAGCCTTGAAGCTGAAGCTTTCTTT.

J is TRBJ2-7 and V is TRBV19; tentatively, D is TRBD1 (6 bases). This CDR3 contains 15 residues. The V end lost 0 bases, the J end lost 1 base, and 10 bases lay between the germline ends. Germline CDR1 LNHDA, CDR2 SQIVND (reference sequence). CDR3 sequence (DNA): TGTGCCAGTAGTATAGATTGGACAGCGTCCTACGAGCAGTACTTC. Translated, it gives CASSIDWTASYEQYF.

The chain links TRBV18 to TRBJ2-7; 7 bases agree with TRBD1. The J segment lost 7 bases and the V segment lost 3 bases, leaving 12 bases of the junction unmatched. The CDR3 is 15 amino acids. In germline, CDR1 is KGHSH, CDR2 LQKENI. The CDR3 region is CASSPIGGVMGEQYF. CDR3 DNA sequence: TGTGCCAGCTCACCGATAGGGGGCGTAATGGGGGAGCAGTACTTC.

In its sample, this clone was seen a few times. The chain employs TRBV19 and TRBJ1-5; no reliable D call. Trimming took 5 bases from V and 0 from J, leaving 11 bases between them. The CDR3 consists of 15 residues. Germline assignment: CDR1 LNHDA and CDR2 SQIVND (reference sequence). CDR3 in DNA: TGTGCCAGTAGTGGGCCACCATATAGCAATCAGCCCCAGCATTTT. The encoded protein is CASSGPPYSNQPQHF.

The V gene is TRBV27, the J gene TRBJ2-7; 9 nucleotides align to TRBD2. J was trimmed by 5 bases and V by 6 bases; bases with no gene match: 8. The CDR3 is 14 amino acids. Germline V gives CDR1 MNHEY, CDR2 SMNVEV (reference sequence). The chain's CDR3 is CASSIVSGSNEQYF. The CDR3 bases are TGTGCCAGCAGCATTGTTAGCGGGAGCAACGAGCAGTACTTC.

This chain connects TRBV7-9 to TRBJ2-2; D perhaps matches TRBD1 (5 bases). The CDR3 runs 12 residues. Germline V CDR1 and CDR2: SEHNR, FQNEAQ (reference sequence). The CDR3 reads CATTENTGELFF. The CDR3 nucleotides read TGTGCTACGACAGAGAACACCGGGGAGCTGTTTTTT. Full variable domain (outside the CDR3, taken from reference TRBV7-9 and TRBJ2-2): DTGVSQNPRHKITKRGQNVTFRCDPISEHNRLYWYRQTLGQGPEFLTYFQNEAQLEKSRLLSDRFSAERPKGSFSTLEIQRTEQGDSAMYLCATTENTGELFFGEGSRLTVL.

The rearrangement uses TRBV9 and TRBJ2-1; TRBD1 might be the D (6 bases). The V gene lost 3 bases and the J gene lost 9 bases, with 10 bases spanning the gap. Germline lookup yields CDR1 SGDLS and CDR2 YYNGEE. The CDR3 sequence is 12 residues long. DNA of the CDR3: TGTGCCAGCAGCGCCAGACAGGCTGAGCAGTTCTTC. Its protein product is CASSARQAEQFF.

This chain joins TRBV27 and TRBJ1-3; D gene ambiguous. Trimming took off 4 bases at V and 0 bases at J, with 10 bases between the two ends. Per germline, CDR1 MNHEY and CDR2 SMNVEV (reference sequence). CDR3 size: 15 residues. This chain's CDR3 is CASSYGPDSGNTIYF. In nucleotides, the CDR3 is TGTGCCAGCAGTTACGGCCCGGACTCTGGAAACACCATATATTTT.

In the case of this clone: Within the sample, other DNA sequences also encode this same CDR3. The J gene is TRBJ2-7, the V gene TRBV10-3; 10 nucleotides match TRBD1. Germline V gene data show CDR1 as ENHRY and CDR2 as SYGVKD. V shed 0 bases and J 4 bases; nucleotides not matched to a gene: 3. The CDR3 is 15 residues long. The CDR3 coding sequence is TGTGCCATCAGTGAGTCGACAGGGGGCGAATACGAGCAGTACTTC. Its translation is CAISESTGGEYEQYF.

This chain connects TRBV10-3 to TRBJ1-1; 10 nucleotides line up with TRBD1. Germline V lookup: CDR1 ENHRY, CDR2 SYGVKD. The V and J ends lost 6 bases and 3 bases, in that order; junction bases with no gene match: 10. The CDR3 extends over 16 amino acids. The CDR3 DNA follows: TGTGCCATCAGGATCACAACCGGGACAGGGGACACTGAAGCTTTCTTT. Translation: CAIRITTGTGDTEAFF.

The rearrangement joins TRBV4-1 to TRBJ2-3; TRBD2 is a possible D gene (6 bases). Germline assignment: CDR1 MGHRA and CDR2 YSYEKL. CDR3 length: 16 amino acids. Between the trimmed V and J ends, which lost 7 bases and 2 bases, there was a span of 19 bases. The CDR3 nucleotides are TGCGCCAGCAATTGGGGGGAAACCGGGACCACAGATACGCAGTATTTT. Residues: CASNWGETGTTDTQYF.

V usage is TRBV27 and J usage is TRBJ2-1; D not certain. Per the germline V gene, CDR1 is MNHEY and CDR2 is SMNVEV (reference sequence). V was pared by 2 bases and J by 7 bases, with 6 bases between. There are 12 residues in the CDR3. CDR3 sequence (DNA): TGTGCCAGCAGTTTAAAGAAGAATGAGCAGTTCTTC. Protein product: CASSLKKNEQFF.

This rearrangement joins TRBV4-1 to TRBJ2-2; D gene uncertain. CDR3 size: 15 residues. Trimming removed 1 base at V and 3 bases at J, with 9 bases between. CDR1 and CDR2 (germline): MGHRA, YSYEKL. CDR3 in DNA: TGCGCCAGCAGCCAAGGAGCGTGGGACACCGGGGAGCTGTTTTTT. It encodes CASSQGAWDTGELFF.

The gene calls are TRBV5-5 and TRBJ2-1; D not resolved. CDR1 and CDR2 (germline): SGHKS, YYEKEE (reference sequence). V was trimmed by 4 bases and J by 0 bases, leaving 11 bases between them. The CDR3 consists of 15 residues. The CDR3 DNA reads as TGTGCCAGCAGCCCCGGCGGCAACTCCTACAATGAGCAGTTCTTC. Translation gives CASSPGGNSYNEQFF.

The chain carries TRBV10-3 and TRBJ2-7, with 9 bases that match TRBD1. This CDR3 is 16 amino acids long. Looked up from germline, CDR1 is ENHRY and CDR2 is SYGVKD. V trimming: 3 bases; J trimming: 4 bases; junction bases outside the gene matches: 10. The CDR3 DNA sequence: TGTGCCATCAGTGAAACGACAGGGGGTATCCTATACGAGCAGTACTTC. It specifies CAISETTGGILYEQYF.